Sequencing of this T cell receptor beta chain was carried out in a study of shared clonotypes between healthy human individuals. V lost 3 bases, J lost 3 bases, and 12 bases lay in between. Germline CDR1 reads SQVTM; CDR2 reads ANQGSEA. This CDR3 contains 14 residues. Naive CD8 isolation took CD45RO-negative cells positively selected for CCR7 and excluded terminally differentiated effector memory CD45RA+ cells. Regarding this clone: Its antigen is currently unknown.

Repertoires were generated with immunoSEQ multiplex PCR, while TCRdb's copy carries only in-frame clones and drops some. The sample has about 580,000 clones; more than 95% are singletons. The study's findings and limits: Sharing across a handful of donors was seen in around 5% of naive CD4 clonotypes. With few donors, the genetic and exposure-history diversity represented was limited. Specimens sampled were limited to blood, with tissue repertoires likely differing. It was the non-shared clonotypes that had lower generation probabilities than clonotypes shared by all four donors.

The genes are TRBV29-1 and TRBJ2-1; possibly TRBD1 or TRBD2 for D (5 bases each). Sample: naive CD8+ T cells sorted from blood. This receptor was taken from a man aged 25-45 years in good health. The chain's CDR3 is CSVDDPRGYNEQFF. The CDR3 region has the DNA TGCAGCGTTGACGACCCGAGGGGCTACAATGAGCAGTTCTTC.